The rows below give T cell receptor beta chains drawn from one sample of a study of early T cells in non-severe SARS-CoV-2 infection. Via MiXCR, TCRdb re-called the 5' RACE reads, giving one row per CDR3 protein. The data show roughly 80,000 distinct CDR3 sequences, about 14% seen once. Material for sequencing was whole blood. All receptors derive from an adult who was a healthcare worker with PCR-confirmed SARS-CoV-2 infection or an uninfected control (not recorded which). Each CDR3 is given with its conserved first and last residue. A D gene is named only where the DNA matches it firmly. For some rows the clone size is stated as once, few or many, or as a class when expanded; others skip it.

size | J | D | V | CDR3 | DNA
. | TRBJ2-7 | TRBD1 | TRBV29-1 | CSVRTGPYEQYF | TGCAGCGTCCGGACAGGCCCCTACGAGCAGTACTTC
few | TRBJ2-7 | TRBD1 | TRBV11-2 | CASSFQGAAYEQYF | TGTGCCAGCAGCTTCCAGGGGGCGGCGTACGAGCAGTACTTC
few | TRBJ2-2 | TRBD1 | TRBV20-1 | CSAGVAGGTGELFF | TGCAGTGCGGGGGTGGCAGGGGGCACCGGGGAGCTGTTTTTT
many | TRBJ2-2 | . | TRBV7-3 | CASSSIDTGELFF | TGTGCCAGCAGCTCCATAGACACCGGGGAGCTGTTTTTT
few | TRBJ1-2 | TRBD1 | TRBV6-5 | CASSGGGTNYGYTF | TGTGCCAGCAGTGGAGGGGGCACGAACTATGGCTACACCTTC
. | TRBJ2-1 | . | TRBV3-1 | CASSRMGQPSNEQFF | TGTGCCAGCAGCCGGATGGGACAACCATCCAATGAGCAGTTCTTC
many | TRBJ2-3 | TRBD1 | TRBV29-1 | CSAGQGADTQYF | TGCAGCGCCGGTCAGGGGGCAGATACGCAGTATTTT
. | TRBJ1-1 | . | TRBV29-1 | CSVEQILNTEAFF | TGCAGCGTTGAACAGATACTGAACACTGAAGCTTTCTTT
few | TRBJ1-6 | TRBD1 | TRBV7-2 | CASSRHLDRAGSPLHF | TGTGCCAGCAGCCGGCACCTAGACAGGGCAGGGTCACCCCTCCACTTT
few | TRBJ2-7 | . | TRBV11-2 | CASSSPDSARLYEQYF | TGTGCCAGCAGTTCTCCGGACAGCGCTAGATTGTACGAGCAGTACTTC
few | TRBJ1-5 | . | TRBV10-1 | CASSARGLDQPQHF | TGCGCCAGCAGTGCCCGAGGGCTGGATCAGCCCCAGCATTTT
many | TRBJ2-1 | . | TRBV6-2/TRBV6-3 | CASKTLGAGHNEQFF | TGTGCCAGCAAAACCTTAGGGGCTGGCCACAATGAGCAGTTCTTC
many | TRBJ1-2 | . | TRBV13 | CASSLLIQGLYGYTF | TGTGCCAGCAGCTTATTGATACAGGGCCTCTATGGCTACACCTTC
. | TRBJ2-5 | . | TRBV9 | CASSERGRRGETQYF | TGTGCCAGCAGCGAGAGAGGGCGAAGGGGGGAGACCCAGTACTTC
. | TRBJ2-2 | . | TRBV19 | CASRTKVTAGELFF | TGTGCCAGTAGGACCAAAGTAACGGCCGGGGAGCTGTTTTTT
. | TRBJ2-1 | . | TRBV29-1 | CSVVGPRGAYNEQFF | TGCAGCGTGGTGGGACCTCGTGGCGCCTACAATGAGCAGTTCTTC
many | TRBJ2-1 | . | TRBV11-3 | CASSLDIRNEQFF | TGTGCCAGCAGCTTAGATATTCGCAATGAGCAGTTCTTC
few | TRBJ2-5 | . | TRBV2 | CASTPAATTQYF | TGTGCCAGCACCCCGGCCGCCACGACCCAGTACTTC
. | TRBJ1-2 | . | TRBV29-1 | CSVVGAGGTYGYTF | TGCAGCGTTGTAGGGGCAGGCGGTACCTATGGCTACACCTTC